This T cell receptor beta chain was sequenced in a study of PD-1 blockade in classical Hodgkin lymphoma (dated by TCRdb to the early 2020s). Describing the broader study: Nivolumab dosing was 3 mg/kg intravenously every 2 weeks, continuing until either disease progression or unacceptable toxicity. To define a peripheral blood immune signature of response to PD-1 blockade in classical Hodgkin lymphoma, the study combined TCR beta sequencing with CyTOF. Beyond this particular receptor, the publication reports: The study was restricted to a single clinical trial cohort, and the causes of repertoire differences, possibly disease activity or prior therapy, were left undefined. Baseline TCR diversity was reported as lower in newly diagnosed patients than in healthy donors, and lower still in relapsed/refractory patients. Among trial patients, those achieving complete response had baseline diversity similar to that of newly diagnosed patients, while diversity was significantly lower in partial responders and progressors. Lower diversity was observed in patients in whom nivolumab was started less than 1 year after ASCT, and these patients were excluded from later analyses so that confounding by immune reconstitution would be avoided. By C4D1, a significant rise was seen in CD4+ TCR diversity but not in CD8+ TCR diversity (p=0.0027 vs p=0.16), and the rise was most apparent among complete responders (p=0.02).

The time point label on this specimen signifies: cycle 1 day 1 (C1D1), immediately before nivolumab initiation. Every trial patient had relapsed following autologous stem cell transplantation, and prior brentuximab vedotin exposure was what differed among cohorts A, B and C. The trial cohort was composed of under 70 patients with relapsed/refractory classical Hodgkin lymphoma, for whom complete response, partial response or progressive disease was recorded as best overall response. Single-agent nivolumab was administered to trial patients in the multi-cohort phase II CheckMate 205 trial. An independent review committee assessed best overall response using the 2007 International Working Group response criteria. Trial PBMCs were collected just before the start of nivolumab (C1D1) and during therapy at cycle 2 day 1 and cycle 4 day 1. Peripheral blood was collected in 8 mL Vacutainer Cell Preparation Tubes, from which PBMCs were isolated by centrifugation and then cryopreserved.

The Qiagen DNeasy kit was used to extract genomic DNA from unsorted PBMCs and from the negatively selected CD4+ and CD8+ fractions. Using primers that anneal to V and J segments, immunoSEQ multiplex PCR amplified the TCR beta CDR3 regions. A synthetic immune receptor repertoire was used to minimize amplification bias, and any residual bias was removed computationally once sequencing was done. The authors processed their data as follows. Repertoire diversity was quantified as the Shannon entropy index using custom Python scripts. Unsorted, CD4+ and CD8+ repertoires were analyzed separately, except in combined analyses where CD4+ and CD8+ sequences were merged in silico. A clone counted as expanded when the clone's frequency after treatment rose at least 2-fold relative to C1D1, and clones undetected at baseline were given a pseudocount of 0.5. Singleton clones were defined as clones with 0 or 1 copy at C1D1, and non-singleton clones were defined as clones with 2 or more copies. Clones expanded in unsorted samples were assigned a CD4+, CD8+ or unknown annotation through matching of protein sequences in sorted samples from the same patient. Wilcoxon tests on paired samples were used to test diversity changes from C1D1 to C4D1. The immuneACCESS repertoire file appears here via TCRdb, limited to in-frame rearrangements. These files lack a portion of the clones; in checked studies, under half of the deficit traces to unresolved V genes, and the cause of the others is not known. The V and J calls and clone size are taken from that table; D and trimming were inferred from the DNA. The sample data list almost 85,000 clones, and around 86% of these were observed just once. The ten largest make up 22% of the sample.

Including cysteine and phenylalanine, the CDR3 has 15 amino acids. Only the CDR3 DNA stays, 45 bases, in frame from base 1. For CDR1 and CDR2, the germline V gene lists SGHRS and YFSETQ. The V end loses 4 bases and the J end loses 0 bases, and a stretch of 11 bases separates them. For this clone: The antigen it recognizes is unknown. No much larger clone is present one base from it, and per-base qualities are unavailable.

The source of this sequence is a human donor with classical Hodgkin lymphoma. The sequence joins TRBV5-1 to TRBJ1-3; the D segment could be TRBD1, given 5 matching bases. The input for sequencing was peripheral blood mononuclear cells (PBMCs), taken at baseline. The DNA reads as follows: TGCGCCAGCAGCCGGGACGGACCCTCTGGAAACACCATATATTTT. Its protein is CASSRDGPSGNTIYF.